The 14 T cell receptor beta chains in this list originate from one sample, sequenced in a study of glioma-infiltrating T cells after dendritic cell vaccination. Produced via immunoSEQ multiplex PCR; TCRdb's table is partial and in-frame only. Altogether fewer than 100,000 clones are present, 70% to 90% being singletons, with the ten largest covering 15% to 19%. The sequencing used blood, collected before dendritic cell vaccination. The source of these receptors is a human donor with glioblastoma.

The CDR3 nucleotides read TGTGCCAGTAGTTCAGGGGATCAGCCCCAGCATTTT. As protein: CASSSGDQPQHF. The chain employs TRBV19 and TRBJ1-5, with D perhaps TRBD1 (6 bases). Trimming pared 5 bases from V and 5 bases from J, leaving 7 bases between. Germline V lookup: CDR1 LNHDA, CDR2 SQIVND (reference sequence). The CDR3 totals 12 residues.

V gene TRBV5-4 combines with J gene TRBJ2-7; 9 bases line up with TRBD2. J lost 4 bases, V lost 0 bases, and 5 bases had no gene match. Per germline, CDR1 SGHNT and CDR2 YYREEE (reference sequence). The CDR3 covers 15 residues. The CDR3 DNA follows: TGTGCCAGCAGCTTGGCGGTAGCGGGAGTTTACGAGCAGTACTTC. It specifies CASSLAVAGVYEQYF.

The chain combines TRBV6-5 with TRBJ2-2; D possibly corresponds to TRBD2 (7 bases). The CDR3 consists of 16 residues. CDR1 and CDR2 (germline): MNHEY, SVGAGI. Trimming removed 2 bases from V and 4 bases from J, with 14 bases in between. DNA of the CDR3: TGTGCCAGCAGTTACGGGGGGGGGCGTTCCACCGGGGAGCTGTTTTTT. It translates to CASSYGGGRSTGELFF.

This clone was found once. CDR3 in amino acids: CASRRQGRSTEAFF. The CDR3 nucleotides are TGTGCCAGCAGAAGACAGGGGCGGAGCACTGAAGCTTTCTTT. The V call is TRBV28, the J call TRBJ1-1; 8 nucleotides line up with TRBD1. The CDR3 is made up of 14 amino acids. Germline-derived CDR1 and CDR2 are MDHEN and SYDVKM. V trimming: 6 bases; J trimming: 4 bases; junction bases outside the gene matches: 7.

This chain uses TRBV7-3 with TRBJ2-1, with TRBD2 identical over 10 bases. V dropped 5 bases and J dropped 4; count of bases not matched to a gene: 8. The V gene's germline CDR1 is SGHTA and CDR2 FQGTGA. The CDR3 has 16 residues. DNA of the CDR3: TGTGCCAGCAGCCCAATAGCGGGGGGCTCATACAATGAGCAGTTCTTC. This codes for CASSPIAGGSYNEQFF.

The chain carries TRBV6-5 and TRBJ2-7; TRBD1 agrees at 7 bases. V lost 5 bases to trimming and J lost 4 bases; unmatched junction nucleotides: 8. Germline V gene sequence: CDR1 MNHEY, CDR2 SVGAGI. The CDR3 loop spans 14 amino acids. CDR3 loop: CASSKSGTDYEQYF. CDR3 nucleotide sequence: TGTGCCAGCAGTAAATCCGGGACAGATTACGAGCAGTACTTC.

The V and J genes are TRBV5-1 and TRBJ1-2; 10 positions agree with TRBD1. J lost 4 bases, V lost 5 bases, and 5 bases had no gene match. The CDR3 contains 14 residues. Per the germline V gene, CDR1 is SGHRS and CDR2 is YFSETQ. The CDR3 DNA follows: TGCGCCAGCAGGCCGGGACAGGGGCTCTATGGCTACACCTTC. Translating gives CASRPGQGLYGYTF.

In this sample, this clone turned up once. The J gene is TRBJ2-3, the V gene TRBV9; tentative D call: TRBD2 (5 bases). From germline, CDR1 is SGDLS and CDR2 YYNGEE. The CDR3 has 15 residues. Deletions cut 0 bases from V and 3 bases from J, with 11 bases between. CDR3 DNA sequence: TGTGCCAGCAGCGTAGGAGGGTCTGAAACAGATACGCAGTATTTT. It codes for CASSVGGSETDTQYF. The full variable domain, in which reference TRBV9 and TRBJ2-3 provide the parts outside the CDR3, is DSGVTQTPKHLITATGQRVTLRCSPRSGDLSVYWYQQSLDQGLQFLIQYYNGEERAKGNILERFSAQQFPDLHSELNLSSLELGDSALYFCASSVGGSETDTQYFGPGTRLTVL.

DNA of the CDR3: TGTGCCAGCAGCTTGGCTGGGACTAGCGGGGGAGAGACCCAGTACTTC. Encoded protein: CASSLAGTSGGETQYF. The V gene is TRBV5-8, the J gene TRBJ2-5; 14 positions match TRBD2. After removal of 0 bases from V and 4 bases from J, the junction contained 2 bases not matched to a gene. The germline V gene encodes CDR1 SGHTS and CDR2 YDEGEE. CDR3 size: 16 residues.

This chain links TRBV6-1 with TRBJ1-5, with 8 bases fitting TRBD1. Germline V gene data show CDR1 as MNHNS and CDR2 as SASEGT. V lost 6 bases and J lost 0; bases outside the gene matches: 13. The CDR3 is made up of 18 amino acids. CDR3 loop: CASRESQGAFYSNQPQHF. For the CDR3, the DNA is TGTGCCAGCAGGGAAAGCCAGGGGGCTTTTTATAGCAATCAGCCCCAGCATTTT.

The chain is built from TRBV27 and TRBJ1-3, with D possibly matching TRBD1 (5 bases). Per the germline V gene, CDR1 is MNHEY and CDR2 is SMNVEV (reference sequence). V was clipped by 5 bases and J by 2 bases, with 16 bases between them. CDR3 length: 16 amino acids. CDR3 residues: CASSPSTRQTGNTIYF. CDR3 sequence (DNA): TGTGCCAGCAGTCCCTCCACCAGACAGACTGGAAACACCATATATTTT.

This chain joins TRBV6-5 and TRBJ1-2; TRBD1 matches at 8 bases. CDR1 and CDR2 (germline): MNHEY, SVGAGI. V trimming: 7 bases; J trimming: 4 bases; junction bases outside the gene matches: 5. This CDR3 is 13 amino acids long. CDR3 protein: CASTNTGGYGYTF. The DNA of the CDR3 is TGTGCCAGCACTAATACAGGGGGCTATGGCTACACCTTC.

V gene TRBV7-3 combines with J gene TRBJ2-1; 9 bases fit TRBD2. Trimming removed 1 base from V and 3 bases from J; junction bases left unmatched: 7. Germline CDR1 reads SGHTA; CDR2 reads FQGTGA. The CDR3 is 17 residues long. CDR3 in DNA: TGTGCCAGCAGCTTAATCGGGCGGGAGGGCGGCTACAATGAGCAGTTCTTC. Translated, it gives CASSLIGREGGYNEQFF.

This clone was found once. This chain connects TRBV2 to TRBJ1-5, with 7 positions matching TRBD1. Looked up from germline, CDR1 is SNHLY and CDR2 is FYNNEI. J lost 0 bases, V lost 3 bases, and 5 bases had no gene match. The CDR3 totals 16 residues. CDR3 amino acids: CASSEQGGYSNQPQHF. As DNA, the CDR3 is TGTGCCAGCAGTGAGCAGGGGGGATATAGCAATCAGCCCCAGCATTTT.